A single sample gave rise to the 14 T cell receptor beta chains below, sequenced in a study of blood T cells in healthy people across ages (dated by TCRdb to the mid-2010s). The receptor library was made with 5' RACE. This sample was sequenced with an Illumina HiSeq 2500. The second PCR ran for roughly 7 to 12 cycles and used a J-beta primer mix along with a sample-barcoded 5' primer. TCRdb reprocessing: public reads trimmed at Q25 with fastp, clones called with MiXCR, in-frame beta chains kept. Rows are combined by CDR3 protein, so each entry shows the most common genes and DNA. The sample has hundreds of thousands of distinct CDR3 sequences on record, 25% to 30% of them singletons. In total, the top ten clones hold approximately 15% of the sample. Sequencing used blood. Source of these receptors: an elderly woman in good health.

At least ten counts were recorded for this clonotype. The V gene is TRBV29-1, the J gene TRBJ1-5; D gene unclear. CDR3 length: 15 amino acids. Germline V CDR1 and CDR2: SQVTM, ANQGSEA. Trimming stripped 4 bases from V and 0 bases from J, with 13 bases between. The CDR3 region is CSVAMGRDSNQPQHF. The DNA of the CDR3 is TGCAGCGTTGCGATGGGAAGAGATAGCAATCAGCCCCAGCATTTT.

For this clonotype: The junction differs from germline at one of its ends, possibly a read error. DNA of the CDR3: TGTGCCAGCAGTCAAGCGGGGGCCCACGCAGATACGCAGTATTTT. It translates to CASSQAGAHADTQYF. This chain links TRBV6-1 with TRBJ2-3, with 8 bases matching TRBD2. The CDR3 runs to 15 residues. In germline, CDR1 is MNHNS, CDR2 SASEGT.

The rearrangement joins TRBV20-1 to TRBJ1-6; 7 bases map to TRBD1. Trimming cost V 5 bases and J 6 bases; bases outside gene matches: 4. This CDR3 contains 13 residues. Germline V CDR1 and CDR2: DFQATT, SNEGSKA (reference sequence). The CDR3 coding sequence is TGCAGTGCTCCCCGGGACAGTAATTCACCCCTCCACTTT. It specifies CSAPRDSNSPLHF.

This clonotype was detected ten times or more. The chain links TRBV10-3 to TRBJ2-5, with 7 bases that match TRBD1. The V segment lost 0 bases and the J segment 5 bases; nucleotides outside the gene matches: 6. The CDR3 is 15 amino acids. Germline V gene data show CDR1 as ENHRY and CDR2 as SYGVKD. The CDR3 sequence is CAISESKGARETQYF. CDR3 DNA: TGTGCCATCAGTGAGTCGAAGGGGGCGCGGGAGACCCAGTACTTC.

This clonotype came up many times. This chain links TRBV30 with TRBJ2-3; TRBD2 might be the D (5 bases). Germline CDR1 GTSNPN, CDR2 SVGIG (reference sequence). V lost 0 bases, J lost 9 bases, and 13 bases lay in between. The CDR3 contains 13 residues. Here the CDR3 reads CAWSVTKGDTQYF. The CDR3, as DNA: TGTGCCTGGAGTGTAACCAAGGGAGACACGCAGTATTTT.

Comment on this clonotype: One junction end does not reproduce the germline sequence, and a read error may be involved. The chain joins TRBV7-2 to TRBJ2-5, with D maybe TRBD1 (6 bases). The germline V gene encodes CDR1 SGHTA and CDR2 FQGNSA. The CDR3 consists of 15 residues. The CDR3 reads CAGSRLRDIQETQYF. For the CDR3, the DNA is TGTGCCGGCAGCCGACTGAGGGACATCCAGGAGACCCAGTACTTC.

As to this clonotype: Since the CDR3 does not end with the conserved phenylalanine or tryptophan, this likely comes from a read error. The CDR3 nucleotides are TGTGCCTGGAGTGTACGGGTGTCGACTAAAGCTTTCTGT. It encodes CAWSVRVSTKAFC. This chain links TRBV30 with TRBJ1-1, with D unresolved. CDR1 is GTSNPN, CDR2 SVGIG, per germline (reference sequence). The V gene lost 0 bases and the J gene lost 9 bases, with 14 bases spanning the gap. The CDR3 runs 13 residues.

This clonotype was seen ten or more times. A much larger clonotype is one base distant, so this may be a read error. The chain combines TRBV29-1 with TRBJ2-3, with 8 bases identical to TRBD1. The J segment lost 14 bases and the V segment lost 3 bases, leaving 7 bases of the junction unmatched. The CDR3 is 11 amino acids. CDR1 and CDR2 from the germline V gene are SQVTM and ANQGSEA. The CDR3 nucleotides read TGCAGCGTTGATAGACAGGGGCTAGGGTATTTT. This sequence encodes CSVDRQGLGYF.

This clonotype was seen just once. A read error may account for a junction end that differs from germline. The chain couples TRBV18 to TRBJ2-3; D gene unclear. From germline, CDR1 is KGHSH and CDR2 LQKENI. The CDR3 runs to 13 residues. The CDR3 region is CASSIRESDTQYF. The CDR3 DNA follows: TGTGCTAGCTCAATAAGGGAATCAGATACGCAGTATTTT.

About this clonotype: This may stem from a read error, because a much larger clone lies one nucleotide away. The chain links TRBV27 to TRBJ2-7, with D perhaps TRBD1 or TRBD2 (5 bases each). V was clipped by 5 bases and J by 7 bases, with 21 bases between them. CDR1 is MNHEY, CDR2 SMNVEV, per germline (reference sequence). The CDR3 covers 15 residues. This chain's CDR3 is CASSLDSTWGNEQYF. CDR3 in DNA: TGTGCCAGCAGTCTGGACTCTACCTGGGGGAATGAGCAGTACTTC.

This clonotype occurred many times. The rearrangement uses TRBV20-1 and TRBJ2-7; the D gene is possibly TRBD1 (5 bases). From germline, CDR1 is DFQATT and CDR2 SNEGSKA (reference sequence). CDR3 length: 13 residues. Between the trimmed V and J ends, which lost 3 bases and 3 bases, there was a span of 12 bases. Here the CDR3 reads CSASGAVDYEQYF. CDR3 in DNA: TGCAGTGCTAGTGGGGCAGTAGACTACGAGCAGTACTTC.

Only a few counts were recorded for this clonotype. The chain carries TRBV7-6 and TRBJ1-6; 7 nucleotides agree with TRBD1. This CDR3 comprises 16 residues. CDR1 SGHVS and CDR2 FNYEAQ come from the germline V gene. With V trimmed by 0 bases and J by 6 bases, 5 bases remained unmatched. CDR3 DNA: TGTGCCAGCAGCTTAGCCGGCGGGACAGCTAATTCACCCCTCCACTTT. Translated, it gives CASSLAGGTANSPLHF.

This clonotype showed up just a few times. The rearrangement links TRBV27 to TRBJ1-5; D perhaps matches TRBD1 (6 bases). The germline V and J ends were trimmed by 3 bases and 4 bases, with 25 bases remaining between them. Germline lookup yields CDR1 MNHEY and CDR2 SMNVEV (reference sequence). The CDR3 consists of 19 residues. DNA of the CDR3: TGTGCCAGCAGTTTTAAGGGCACACGCGGACAGAAGAATAATCAGCCCCAGCATTTT. It specifies CASSFKGTRGQKNNQPQHF.

Remarks on this clonotype: This may be a read error, as it is one base from a much larger clone. The chain uses TRBV29-1 and TRBJ1-2; D possibly corresponds to TRBD1 (5 bases). The V gene's germline CDR1 is SQVTM and CDR2 ANQGSEA. This CDR3 contains 10 residues. The V end lost 4 bases, the J end lost 7 bases, and 7 bases lay between the germline ends. The DNA of the CDR3 is TGCAGCGTTGTGGGGGGTGGCTACACCTTC. It is translated as CSVVGGGYTF.